This T cell receptor (beta chain) was sequenced in a study of cytomegalovirus exposure and HLA in healthy donors. Notes on the study in general: Overall, some 160 TCR beta chains were annotated as cytomegalovirus-associated.

Use of 60 Vbeta and 13 Jbeta primers characterized the PCR. Profiling relied on immunoSEQ multiplex PCR, and the TCRdb table lists in-frame clones only, not all of them. The data contain approximately 160,000 clones, roughly 82% of them singletons. Worth noting for this clone: The antigen is not known.

The germline V gene has CDR1 SQVTM and CDR2 ANQGSEA. This CDR3 has 11 amino acids. The V gene lost 7 bases and the J gene lost 3 bases, with 9 bases spanning the gap. The origin of this receptor is a man aged 30 to 45 in good health and CMV-seropositive. Sequencing was performed on PBMCs. The V call is TRBV29-1, the J call TRBJ1-1; no definite D call. As DNA, the CDR3 is TGCAGCGCTGTGGAGGACACTGAAGCTTTCTTT. Translation: CSAVEDTEAFF.